This T cell receptor (beta chain) was observed in a study of radiation and T cells in renal cell carcinoma. Study results and limitations: From baseline, blood top tumor clonotypes peaked at 2 weeks post-radiation.

The CDR3 has 17 amino acids. The J segment lost 5 bases and the V segment lost 2 bases, leaving 12 bases of the junction unmatched. Germline assignment: CDR1 GTSNPN and CDR2 SVGIG (reference sequence). About this clone: Its antigen is unidentified.

TCRdb keeps only in-frame clones here, not all; method: immunoSEQ multiplex PCR. Of about 100,000 clones detected, 65% to 90% appear once; the ten largest clones hold roughly 7.6%. Stated time point: blood 4 weeks post-SBRT, at nephrectomy. Treatment described: 15 Gy SBRT to primary tumor, nephrectomy 4 weeks later. Nephrectomy followed 15 Gy stereotactic body radiation by 4 weeks. This renal cell carcinoma was of the clear cell type. This clonotype was sampled from a man in his 60s with renal cell carcinoma. The V call is TRBV30, the J call TRBJ2-7, with 13 positions matching TRBD2. The source material was blood, sampled from a patient whose treatment included radiotherapy and nephrectomy. The chain's CDR3 is CAWSPRTSGSTPHEQYF. The CDR3 bases are TGTGCCTGGAGTCCCCGGACTAGCGGGAGTACTCCCCACGAGCAGTACTTC.